These T cell receptor beta chains were read from a single sample in a study of cytomegalovirus exposure and HLA in healthy donors. Clones were sequenced by immunoSEQ multiplex PCR, and TCRdb holds only the in-frame ones, with some missing. Here the sample spans about 160,000 clones, 60% to 85% being singletons. The sequenced sample was PBMCs. Receptors originate from a man in his fifties in good health and CMV-seropositive. CDR3s include the opening cysteine and the closing phenylalanine or tryptophan. A D gene is named only where the DNA matches it firmly. Clone sizes are given selectively: once, few, many, or a class where the clone is expanded.

NA	TRBD2	TRBV10-1	TRBJ2-2	TGCGCCAGCTCCAGCGGGAGGGCCTCCGGGGAGCTGTTTTTT	CASSSGRASGELFF
NA	NA	TRBV9	TRBJ2-7	TGTGCCAGCAGCAGATCGGAGGACGGATCATCCTACGAGCAGTACTTC	CASSRSEDGSSYEQYF
NA	NA	TRBV13	TRBJ2-1	TGTGCCAGCAGCTTCAAGAGCTCCTACAATGAGCAGTTCTTC	CASSFKSSYNEQFF
NA	NA	TRBV7-2	TRBJ2-3	TGTGCCAGCAGCTTAGGGTGGACAGACACAGATACGCAGTATTTT	CASSLGWTDTDTQYF
NA	NA	TRBV21-1	TRBJ2-3	TGTGCCAGCAGCAAAGATGGGGGGAGATTTACCCAGTATTTT	CASSKDGGRFTQYF
NA	NA	TRBV6-1	TRBJ2-7	TGTGCCAGCAGCGATCCCGCGAGAGGCGAGCAGTACTTC	CASSDPARGEQYF
NA	TRBD1	TRBV6-1	TRBJ1-6	TGTGCCATCCCGGGACAGTGGAATTCACCCCTCCACTTT	CAIPGQWNSPLHF
few	NA	TRBV28	TRBJ2-7	TGTGCCAGCAGTCTCCGACTAGGGAACTACGAGCAGTACTTC	CASSLRLGNYEQYF
NA	TRBD1	TRBV30	TRBJ2-7	TGTGCCTGGAGGGGACAGGACCGGCAGCAGTACTTC	CAWRGQDRQQYF
NA	NA	TRBV7-6	TRBJ1-5	TGTGCCAGCAGCTTAGTGGGGGGTGGTCAGCCCCAGCATTTT	CASSLVGGGQPQHF
NA	TRBD2	TRBV27	TRBJ2-3	TGTGCCAGCACTATAGGACTAGCGGGAACAGATACGCAGTATTTT	CASTIGLAGTDTQYF
NA	NA	TRBV6-5	TRBJ2-7	TGTGCCAGCAGGACGGGACTTGCCTACGAGCAGTACTTC	CASRTGLAYEQYF
few	TRBD2	TRBV7-8	TRBJ2-1	TGTGCCAGCAGCTCACCGCGCGGACTAGGGTCCTACAATGAGCAGTTCTTC	CASSSPRGLGSYNEQFF
NA	NA	TRBV5-1	TRBJ2-7	TGCGCCAGCAGCTTGACCCCGGTGACGGAGAAATCCTACGAGCAGTACTTC	CASSLTPVTEKSYEQYF
NA	NA	TRBV19	TRBJ1-1	TGTGCCAGTCACCGTACGTCCCTACAGGTCATGGGCACTGAAGCTTTCTTT	CASHRTSLQVMGTEAFF
NA	TRBD2	TRBV2	TRBJ2-7	TGTGCCAGCCGCACTAGCGTGGACGAGCAGTACTTC	CASRTSVDEQYF
NA	NA	TRBV28	TRBJ2-1	TGTGCCAGCAGCTCGTGGGAGGGGGGGCTCAATGAGCAGTTCTTC	CASSSWEGGLNEQFF
once	TRBD1	TRBV5-1	TRBJ2-5	TGCGCCAGCAGCTTGGGCCTTTCGACAGGGGCCCAAGAGACCCAGTACTTC	CASSLGLSTGAQETQYF
NA	TRBD1	TRBV2	TRBJ2-5	TGTGCCAGCAGCGACGGACAGGGGGGAGAGACCCAGTACTTC	CASSDGQGGETQYF
NA	TRBD1	TRBV19	TRBJ2-7	TGTGCCAGTAGTAGGAGACAGGGGATGGATGAGCAGTACTTC	CASSRRQGMDEQYF
NA	NA	TRBV4-1	TRBJ2-3	TGCGCCAGCAGCCCCACTAGACCAGATACGCAGTATTTT	CASSPTRPDTQYF
NA	NA	TRBV5-1	TRBJ1-2	TGCGCCAGCAGCTTACACATCCGGACAGATCTGAACTATGGCTACACCTTC	CASSLHIRTDLNYGYTF
NA	TRBD1	TRBV6-1	TRBJ2-3	TGTGCCAGCTCGCTCGACAGGGGAAGAGATACGCAGTATTTT	CASSLDRGRDTQYF
NA	TRBD2	TRBV2	TRBJ2-7	TGTGCCAGCAGTCCGACTAGCGGGCTCTCCTACGAGCAGTACTTC	CASSPTSGLSYEQYF
once	TRBD2	TRBV29-1	TRBJ2-1	TGCAGCGTTGAAGTCCCGCTAGCGGGAAACTCTCAGTTCTTC	CSVEVPLAGNSQFF
NA	NA	TRBV5-1	TRBJ2-1	TGCGCCAGCAGCTTGGGCAGGGGAGGGAAAAGCAATGAGCAGTTCTTC	CASSLGRGGKSNEQFF
NA	TRBD2	TRBV7-9	TRBJ2-7	TGTGCCAGCAGCTTAGGGGCTAGCGGGAGCTACGAGCAGTACTTC	CASSLGASGSYEQYF
few	NA	TRBV5-1	TRBJ1-1	TGCGCCAGCAGCTCTACCTCCGGCGGCACTGAAGCTTTCTTT	CASSSTSGGTEAFF
once	NA	TRBV4-1	TRBJ2-3	TGCGCCAGCAGCCAAGATCCGGGTAGGATTTCAGATACGCAGTATTTT	CASSQDPGRISDTQYF
NA	NA	TRBV21-1	TRBJ2-7	TGTGCCAGCAGCAAAGGGACAGACCCGGGCTACGAGCAGTACTTC	CASSKGTDPGYEQYF
NA	TRBD1	TRBV6-5	TRBJ1-2	TGTGCCAGCCGGGCAGGGGGCGGCTATGGCTACACCTTC	CASRAGGGYGYTF
NA	NA	TRBV30	TRBJ1-4	TGTGCCTGGAGTGGGAGGGATGAAAAACTGTTTTTT	CAWSGRDEKLFF
NA	TRBD2	TRBV5-1	TRBJ2-3	TGCGCCAGCAGCTTGTTCCTGGCGGGAGTCGTCCCAGATACGCAGTATTTT	CASSLFLAGVVPDTQYF
once	TRBD2	TRBV5-1	TRBJ2-1	TGCGCCAGCAGCTCTAGCGGGACCCGGGCCAATGAGCAGTTCTTC	CASSSSGTRANEQFF
NA	NA	TRBV10-3	TRBJ1-2	TGTGCCATCAGTGAGTCAACAGGCAGGTATGGCTACACCTTC	CAISESTGRYGYTF
NA	TRBD2	TRBV9	TRBJ2-1	TGTGCCAGCAGTCCTCGTGGGGGTTCTAGCGGATCCGTAGGTGAGCAGTTCTTC	CASSPRGGSSGSVGEQFF
NA	TRBD1	TRBV28	TRBJ1-5	TGTGCCAGCAGTCCCAGGGGGACAACCGGGAGCAATCAGCCCCAGCATTTT	CASSPRGTTGSNQPQHF
NA	TRBD2	TRBV7-7	TRBJ2-5	TGTGCTAGCAGCACGTTGACTAGCGGGGAGACCCAGTACTTC	CASSTLTSGETQYF
NA	TRBD1	TRBV28	TRBJ1-2	TGTGCCAGCAGTTTAGGACAGGGGAACTATGGCTACACCTTC	CASSLGQGNYGYTF
few	NA	TRBV5-5	TRBJ2-1	TGTGCCACCCACCCCCTCGTTAGCTCCTACAATGAGCAGTTCTTC	CATHPLVSSYNEQFF
NA	NA	TRBV5-4	TRBJ1-3	TGTGCCAGCAGCTTGGGGGGAGACTCTGGAAACACCATATATTTT	CASSLGGDSGNTIYF
NA	NA	TRBV6-4	TRBJ2-5	TGTGCCAGCAGTGAGTCAGGAGGGCCTACCCAGACCCAGTACTTC	CASSESGGPTQTQYF
NA	TRBD2	TRBV15	TRBJ2-3	TGTGCCACCAGCAGGGCTCAAGCGGGAGCGACAGATACGCAGTATTTT	CATSRAQAGATDTQYF
NA	NA	TRBV10-3	TRBJ2-7	TGTGCCATCAGTGAGTCGCGGGCCGAGCAGTACTTC	CAISESRAEQYF
NA	TRBD2	TRBV6-5	TRBJ2-7	TGTGCCAGCAGAGCGGGACCCACCATCTACGAGCAGTACTTC	CASRAGPTIYEQYF
once	TRBD2	TRBV6-4	TRBJ2-1	TGTGCCAGCAGTAGCGGGAGGATTTACAATGAGCAGTTCTTC	CASSSGRIYNEQFF
few	TRBD1	TRBV6-5	TRBJ1-4	TGTGCCAGCAGTTACCGGGACAGGGGAGATGAAAAACTGTTTTTT	CASSYRDRGDEKLFF